The 32 T cell receptor beta chains listed next were all sequenced from one sample in a study of blood T cell repertoires in COVID-19. Using immunoSEQ multiplex PCR, the repertoire was profiled, and TCRdb retains in-frame clones only, with some absent. The data hold over 45,000 clones, with approximately 90% observed a single time. The specimen was peripheral blood. All receptors derive from a man between 65 and 85 years old with acute or convalescent COVID-19.

The rearrangement joins TRBV19 to TRBJ1-5; possibly TRBD1 for D (6 bases). Per germline, CDR1 LNHDA and CDR2 SQIVND (reference sequence). Trimming removed 6 bases at V and 0 bases at J, with 15 bases between. CDR3 length: 16 residues. Here the CDR3 reads CASRKEGHLSNQPQHF. CDR3 nucleotide sequence: TGTGCCAGTAGAAAAGAGGGACACCTTAGCAATCAGCCCCAGCATTTT.

This chain connects TRBV27 to TRBJ1-4; possible D gene TRBD1, 5 bases. Germline V CDR1 and CDR2: MNHEY, SMNVEV (reference sequence). This CDR3 spans 14 amino acids. Trimming removed 6 bases from V and 8 bases from J, with 16 bases in between. CDR3 coding DNA: TGTGCCAGCAGCCGAAAGGACACTCTGGAAAAACTGTTTTTT. As protein: CASSRKDTLEKLFF.

The rearrangement uses TRBV25-1 and TRBJ2-7; perhaps TRBD1 as D (6 bases). This CDR3 is 14 amino acids long. The germline gives CDR1 MGHDK, CDR2 SYGVNS. Trimming cost V 6 bases and J 2 bases, with 14 bases left between them. CDR3 sequence reads: CASRPTGNPYEQYF. CDR3 nucleotides: TGTGCCAGCAGACCAACAGGGAACCCCTACGAGCAGTACTTC.

This clone was detected once. The rearrangement uses TRBV6-6 and TRBJ2-2, with 8 nucleotides matching TRBD1. Unmatched junction bases numbered 8, after V lost 8 bases and J lost 6 bases. The length of the CDR3 is 14 residues. The V gene's germline CDR1 is MNHNY and CDR2 SVGAGI (reference sequence). The CDR3 coding sequence is TGTGCCAGCGTCCGTGACAGGGGTGCCGGGGAGCTGTTTTTT. Residues: CASVRDRGAGELFF.

The chain couples TRBV6-5 to TRBJ1-3, with D unclear. V lost 6 bases, J lost 4 bases, and 10 bases lay in between. The length of the CDR3 is 13 residues. CDR1 is MNHEY and CDR2 is SVGAGI in the germline V gene. In DNA form, the CDR3 reads TGTGCCAGCAGGGACTTAACGGGAAACACCATATATTTT. Protein product: CASRDLTGNTIYF.

This chain uses TRBV7-9 with TRBJ2-5; weak D call: TRBD2 (7 bases). The CDR3 is 18 amino acids. Germline lookup yields CDR1 SEHNR and CDR2 FQNEAQ (reference sequence). Trimming left V 6 bases short and J 5 bases short, with 28 bases between. The CDR3 region has the DNA TGTGCCAGCAGTTCCCCCGAGAAGCATGGGCGGGGGCTGGAGACCCAGTACTTC. This translates into CASSSPEKHGRGLETQYF.

V and J are TRBV27 and TRBJ1-1, with 9 bases fitting TRBD1. J gave up 1 base and V 2 bases, and 2 bases lay outside the gene matches. Per germline, CDR1 MNHEY and CDR2 SMNVEV (reference sequence). CDR3 length: 15 amino acids. The CDR3 nucleotides read TGTGCCAGCAGTTTAGTGGGACAGGGGAACACTGAAGCTTTCTTT. This translates into CASSLVGQGNTEAFF.

The chain uses TRBV6-5 and TRBJ1-4, with TRBD1 matching 7 bases. The germline gives CDR1 MNHEY, CDR2 SVGAGI. This CDR3 region has 15 residues. V shed 7 bases, J shed 3 bases, and the junction held 8 bases outside the gene matches. The CDR3 DNA is TGTGCCAGCAATGGCAGGGGGAGCGCTAATGAAAAACTGTTTTTT. It encodes CASNGRGSANEKLFF.

The gene calls are TRBV4-3 and TRBJ1-3, with TRBD1 matching over 9 bases. Germline assignment: CDR1 LGHNA and CDR2 YSLEER. V was pared by 4 bases and J by 0 bases, with 4 bases of the junction left unmatched. The CDR3 is 16 amino acids. The CDR3 coding sequence is TGCGCCAGCAGCCCCGAGACAGGGGGCTCTGGAAACACCATATATTTT. It is translated as CASSPETGGSGNTIYF.

This chain links TRBV7-2 with TRBJ2-2; no reliable D call. The CDR3 runs 15 residues. The V gene lost 2 bases and the J gene lost 2 bases, with 9 bases spanning the gap. From germline, CDR1 is SGHTA and CDR2 FQGNSA. The CDR3 loop reads CASSLRGVNTGELFF. The CDR3 DNA follows: TGTGCCAGCAGCTTAAGAGGAGTTAACACCGGGGAGCTGTTTTTT.

J is TRBJ2-3 and V is TRBV7-6; 9 bases map to TRBD2. The CDR3 has 15 amino acids. Germline V gives CDR1 SGHVS, CDR2 FNYEAQ. J lost 7 bases, V lost 6 bases, and 11 bases had no gene match. CDR3 coding DNA: TGTGCCAGCAGTCCCCAAGGCGGGGGGGGTTATACGCAGTATTTT. Encoded protein: CASSPQGGGGYTQYF.

Details on this clone: A junction end diverges from the germline sequence, so it may reflect a read error. V gene TRBV7-7 combines with J gene TRBJ2-5, with TRBD2 as a possible D gene (5 bases). The germline CDR1 and CDR2 sequences are SSHAT and FNYEAQ (reference sequence). This CDR3 spans 15 amino acids. This chain's CDR3 is CASSYGLAFVETQYF. The CDR3 DNA is TGTGCTAGCAGCTACGGACTTGCCTTCGTAGAGACCCAGTACTTC.

This sequence joins TRBV7-8 and TRBJ2-7, with D possibly TRBD1 on 5 matching bases. The CDR3 extends over 14 amino acids. Trimming cost V 4 bases and J 2 bases, with 12 bases left between them. Germline values: CDR1 SGHVS, CDR2 FQNEAQ. This CDR3 is CASSSVDKTYEQYF. In DNA form, the CDR3 reads TGTGCCAGCAGCTCGGTGGACAAGACCTACGAGCAGTACTTC.

This sequence joins TRBV19 and TRBJ1-5; 8 bases agree with TRBD1. This CDR3 has 14 residues. CDR1 is LNHDA, CDR2 SQIVND, per germline (reference sequence). V lost 9 bases, J lost 6 bases, and 10 bases stayed unmatched. CDR3 DNA: TGTGCCAGCAGCCCCCCAGGGGGCGGTCAGCCCCAGCATTTT. The encoded protein is CASSPPGGGQPQHF.

The chain is built from TRBV7-2 and TRBJ2-7; 10 bases fit TRBD1. The J segment lost 2 bases and the V segment lost 5 bases, leaving 9 bases of the junction unmatched. CDR3 size: 16 residues. CDR1 is SGHTA and CDR2 is FQGNSA in the germline V gene. The CDR3 coding sequence is TGTGCCAGCAGCCTAACCGGGACAGGGGTACCCTACGAGCAGTACTTC. This gives the protein CASSLTGTGVPYEQYF. Using reference TRBV7-2 and TRBJ2-7 for the parts outside the CDR3, the full variable domain is GAGVSQSPSNKVTEKGKDVELRCDPISGHTALYWYRQSLGQGLEFLIYFQGNSAPDKSGLPSDRFSAERTGGSVSTLTIQRTQQEDSAVYLCASSLTGTGVPYEQYFGPGTRLTVT.

This clone was seen a single time. The rearrangement uses TRBV19 and TRBJ1-4, with 7 bases aligning to TRBD1. The CDR3 extends over 15 amino acids. Trimming at V came to 5 bases and at J to 7 bases, leaving 10 bases not matched to a gene. Germline-derived CDR1 and CDR2 are LNHDA and SQIVND (reference sequence). Written as DNA, the CDR3 is TGTGCCAGTAGTCCCCTGGACAGGAGGGGTGAAAAACTGTTTTTT. This codes for CASSPLDRRGEKLFF.

The chain is built from TRBV5-5 and TRBJ2-7; 8 bases line up with TRBD1. The CDR3 is made up of 16 amino acids. Germline V gene lookup returns CDR1 SGHKS and CDR2 YYEKEE (reference sequence). Unmatched junction bases numbered 10, after V lost 4 bases and J lost 1 base. CDR3 DNA: TGTGCCAGCAGCCCCCTAGGACAGGGTTTTTCCTACGAGCAGTACTTC. Translated, it gives CASSPLGQGFSYEQYF. The complete variable domain, with remaining parts taken from reference TRBV5-5 and TRBJ2-7, reads DAGVTQSPTHLIKTRGQQVTLRCSPISGHKSVSWYQQVLGQGPQFIFQYYEKEERGRGNFPDRFSARQFPNYSSELNVNALLLGDSALYLCASSPLGQGFSYEQYFGPGTRLTVT.

This clone showed up just a few times. The rearrangement uses TRBV4-1 and TRBJ2-1, with D possibly matching TRBD1 (7 bases). Per the germline V gene, CDR1 is MGHRA and CDR2 is YSYEKL. The ends were cut back, 2 bases at V and 8 bases at J, with 13 bases in the middle. CDR3 length equals 14 residues. CDR3 in DNA: TGCGCCAGCAGCCAAAGGCAGGGGGGTTATGAGCAGTTCTTC. This translates into CASSQRQGGYEQFF.

This rearrangement joins TRBV6-6 to TRBJ1-1; no clear D gene. Trimming stripped 2 bases from V and 5 bases from J, with 9 bases between. CDR1 and CDR2 (germline): MNHNY, SVGAGI (reference sequence). This CDR3 is built from 13 residues. The CDR3 sequence: CASSYEWRTEAFF. In DNA, the CDR3 is TGTGCCAGCAGTTACGAATGGAGGACTGAAGCTTTCTTT.

The V gene is TRBV6-2 or TRBV6-3, the J gene TRBJ2-1; 9 nucleotides line up with TRBD2. CDR3 length: 17 amino acids. Germline CDR1 MNHEY, CDR2 SVGEGT. V dropped 0 bases and J dropped 4; count of bases not matched to a gene: 7. CDR3 residues: CASSYSPPSGVYNEQFF. CDR3 DNA sequence: TGTGCCAGCAGTTACTCTCCTCCTAGCGGGGTTTACAATGAGCAGTTCTTC.

This chain joins TRBV2 and TRBJ1-1, with D possibly TRBD1 on 5 matching bases. V was clipped by 5 bases and J by 5 bases, with 15 bases between them. CDR1 is SNHLY, CDR2 FYNNEI, per germline. The CDR3 has 14 amino acids. The CDR3 region has the DNA TGTGCCAGCAGTTGGAAGGGGCTGGGAACTGAAGCTTTCTTT. It encodes CASSWKGLGTEAFF.

The V gene is TRBV7-8, the J gene TRBJ2-2, with D perhaps matching TRBD2 (7 bases). Germline CDR1 and CDR2: SGHVS and FQNEAQ. The CDR3 is 15 residues long. The V and J ends lost 7 bases and 5 bases respectively, with 17 bases between them. The CDR3 bases are TGTGCCAGCACCCACAGTGGGGGGGCAACCGGGGAGCTGTTTTTT. It specifies CASTHSGGATGELFF.

This clone appeared a single time. V and J are TRBV9 and TRBJ1-2, with D uncertain. The CDR3 consists of 13 residues. Deletions cut 3 bases from V and 2 bases from J, with 8 bases between. Germline V gene sequence: CDR1 SGDLS, CDR2 YYNGEE. CDR3 in amino acids: CASSAQSNYGYTF. DNA for the CDR3: TGTGCCAGCAGCGCACAATCCAACTATGGCTACACCTTC.

The chain combines TRBV6-2 or TRBV6-3 with TRBJ2-3; 7 nucleotides line up with TRBD1. The CDR3 loop spans 18 amino acids. The germline V gene encodes CDR1 MNHEY and CDR2 SVGEGT. Losses at the gene ends were 2 bases for V and 0 bases for J; bases not matched to a gene: 11. CDR3 bases: TGTGCCAGCAGTTACCGACAGGGATTTTCCTCTAGCACAGATACGCAGTATTTT. Protein product: CASSYRQGFSSSTDTQYF.

This clone was recorded a few times. The rearrangement joins TRBV3-1 (or the pseudogene TRBV3-2) to TRBJ1-2; D is ambiguous. The CDR3 sequence is 14 residues long. The V end lost 4 bases, the J end lost 6 bases, and 15 bases lay between the germline ends. Germline values: CDR1 LGHDT, CDR2 YNNKEL (reference sequence). CDR3 sequence reads: CASSLPAGNHGYTF. CDR3 sequence (DNA): TGTGCCAGCAGCCTCCCAGCGGGGAACCATGGCTACACCTTC.

The genes are TRBV28 and TRBJ1-2, with D possibly TRBD1 on 6 matching bases. Germline CDR1 and CDR2: MDHEN and SYDVKM. Deletions cut 6 bases from V and 7 bases from J, with 18 bases between. The CDR3 totals 14 residues. The DNA for the CDR3 is TGTGCCAGCAGCCCGGACAGAATGATGGGTGGCTACACCTTC. As protein: CASSPDRMMGGYTF.

The CDR3 nucleotides are TGCGCCAGCAGCCACGGGACAGGGGGCGCCCTATATGGCTACACCTTC. Translation gives CASSHGTGGALYGYTF. The J gene is TRBJ1-2, the V gene TRBV4-1; 12 bases agree with TRBD1. Trimming cost V 3 bases and J 5 bases; bases outside gene matches: 7. Germline CDR1 is MGHRA and CDR2 is YSYEKL. The CDR3 runs 16 residues.

The chain joins TRBV4-1 to TRBJ2-3; TRBD1 agrees at 9 bases. With 1 base clipped from V and 2 bases from J, the junction kept 4 bases outside the gene matches. CDR1 MGHRA and CDR2 YSYEKL come from the germline V gene. CDR3 size: 16 residues. The chain's CDR3 is CASSQGGTGYTDTQYF. In DNA form, the CDR3 reads TGCGCCAGCAGCCAAGGTGGGACAGGGTACACAGATACGCAGTATTTT.

The chain recombines TRBV21-1 with TRBJ1-4. TRBV21-1 represents a pseudogene. The CDR3 has 15 amino acids. The CDR3 region is CASSKVFATNEKLFF. The CDR3 region has the DNA TGTGCCAGCAGCAAAGTCTTCGCAACTAATGAAAAACTGTTTTTT.

V and J are TRBV4-2 and TRBJ1-3; no definite D call. Germline lookup yields CDR1 LGHNA and CDR2 YNFKEQ. Trimming stripped 7 bases from V and 3 bases from J, with 13 bases between. The CDR3 runs 14 residues. As DNA, the CDR3 is TGTGCCAGCACCCGCGGACGGGATGGAAACACCATATATTTT. This codes for CASTRGRDGNTIYF.

The chain couples TRBV30 to TRBJ1-2; 8 positions match TRBD1. This CDR3 has 13 amino acids. Germline V gene lookup returns CDR1 GTSNPN and CDR2 SVGIG (reference sequence). With V trimmed by 2 bases and J by 7 bases, 6 bases remained unmatched. The CDR3 DNA reads as TGTGCCTGGAGTAGGGACAGGCCTCGTGGCTACACCTTC. This codes for CAWSRDRPRGYTF.

The chain has TRBV7-2 and TRBJ2-1; no reliable D call. This CDR3 region has 16 residues. The V gene lost 5 bases and the J gene lost 0 bases, with 14 bases spanning the gap. Germline V gene lookup returns CDR1 SGHTA and CDR2 FQGNSA. CDR3 in DNA: TGTGCCAGCAGCCGCTCACTATCGAGCTCCTACAATGAGCAGTTCTTC. Amino acid sequence: CASSRSLSSSYNEQFF.